This T cell receptor (beta chain) was found in a study of regulatory T cells in long-lasting Graves disease. Findings and caveats of the study: Persistent patients had more shared public clonotypes (fewer than 3,000) than new patients (about 880). Repertoires from persistent disease leaned toward TRBV28, TRBJ1-2 and TRBJ2-5. Rather than thyroid tissue, only peripheral blood underwent study.

Germline CDR1 is MRHNA and CDR2 is SNTAGT. The length of the CDR3 is 13 residues. The V and J ends lost 5 bases and 8 bases respectively, with 15 bases between them. As to this clonotype: Antigen unknown.

The authors built TCR beta libraries using iRepertoire HTBI primers and Arm-PCR of CDR3 regions. TCRdb re-derived calls from the multiplex PCR reads in MiXCR, one entry per CDR3 protein. The table lists 700,000 or so distinct CDR3 sequences, about 30% of them singletons. Noted time point: persistent/refractory GD, antithyroid drugs over 5 years with positive TRAb. After RNA was extracted from PBMCs, the TCR library was made from it. Graves' disease diagnosis used American Thyroid Association guidelines. The sequencing used peripheral blood mononuclear cells (PBMCs), collected when the disease was refractory, from a patient treated with antithyroid drugs. The chain has TRBV6-4 and TRBJ1-2; D gene ambiguous. This clonotype originated in a female donor with Graves disease. As DNA, the CDR3 is TGTGCCAGCAGTTACTGGTACAGAGGGGGCTACACCTTC. This sequence encodes CASSYWYRGGYTF.